The rows below give T cell receptor beta chains drawn from one sample of a study of blood T cell repertoires in COVID-19. The repertoire was sequenced with immunoSEQ multiplex PCR; TCRdb's copy has only in-frame clones and lacks some. The sample lists approximately 320,000 clones, around 92% occurring once. Input material: peripheral blood. Receptors originate from a woman aged 25 to 39 with COVID-19, enrolled during active disease. Each CDR3 is given with its conserved first and last residue. Fields, in order: V gene, D gene, J gene, clone size, CDR3 DNA, CDR3 protein. The D gene is left open where the match is weak. The size of a clone is reported for some rows only, either as once, few or many, or as a class for expanded clones.

>TRBV6-5|TRBD1|TRBJ1-1|NA
TGTGCCAGCAGTAACACCAGGGGGTCCCAGCCATTGGTCTTT
CASSNTRGSQPLVF
>TRBV2|NA|TRBJ2-7|NA
TGTGCCAGCAGTGACCGCTCCTACGAGCAGTACTTC
CASSDRSYEQYF
>TRBV4-1|TRBD1|TRBJ1-6|NA
TGCGCCAGCAGCCGAGGAAGGGGACAGGGTCGTTCACCCCTCCACTTT
CASSRGRGQGRSPLHF
>TRBV7-7|NA|TRBJ2-5|once
TGTGCCAGCAGCCAAACTTTGGACAGCAAAGAGACCCAGTACTTC
CASSQTLDSKETQYF
>TRBV4-2|TRBD2|TRBJ2-3|NA
TGTGCCAGCAGCCAAGGACTAGCGGGGGGGCCAGATACGCAGTATTTT
CASSQGLAGGPDTQYF
>TRBV19|NA|TRBJ2-1|NA
TGTGCCAGTAGTATGGGAGACCCTGGACGGAACAATGAGCAGTTCTTC
CASSMGDPGRNNEQFF
>TRBV5-5|TRBD1|TRBJ2-1|once
TGTGCCAGCAGCTTGGTAGGGACAGGGGACAATGAGCAGTTCTTC
CASSLVGTGDNEQFF
>TRBV7-6|NA|TRBJ2-5|NA
TGTGCCAGCAGCCAACGGAGACAAGAGACCCAGTACTTC
CASSQRRQETQYF
>TRBV6-6|NA|TRBJ2-3|NA
TGTGCCAGTCGACAGCTCACAGATACGCAGTATTTT
CASRQLTDTQYF
>TRBV27|NA|TRBJ1-2|few
TGTGCCAGCAGTTTATCGGCCGGGAGTCCGGTTGGCTACACCTTC
CASSLSAGSPVGYTF
>TRBV3-1/TRBV3-2|NA|TRBJ2-2|NA
TGTGCCAGCAGCCAAGCGGCACAGGGAAACACCGGGGAGCTGTTTTTT
CASSQAAQGNTGELFF
>TRBV5-8|NA|TRBJ1-1|NA
TGTGCCAGCAGCTTGGGAAGAATCCGAGGGTTTGGAGCTTTCTTT
CASSLGRIRGFGAFF
>TRBV6-5|NA|TRBJ2-1|NA
TGTGCCAGCAGTCCCAGGACATTAACGCAGTTCTTC
CASSPRTLTQFF
>TRBV3-1/TRBV3-2|NA|TRBJ1-4|NA
TGTGCCAGCAGCCAAGGTGGGGGCATCGGCGAAAAACTGTTTTTT
CASSQGGGIGEKLFF
>TRBV4-2|NA|TRBJ1-2|NA
TGTGCCAGCAGCCAAGAGCTCGCAAGGGTCCGGGGCTATGGCTACACCTTC
CASSQELARVRGYGYTF
>TRBV5-6|TRBD1|TRBJ1-6|NA
TGTGCCAGCAGCTTGGACAGGGGGCCTAATTCACCCCTCCACTTT
CASSLDRGPNSPLHF
>TRBV7-6|TRBD1|TRBJ2-7|NA
TGTGCCAGCTCTCCCGGGACAGAACCCTACGAGCAGTACTTC
CASSPGTEPYEQYF
>TRBV27|TRBD2|TRBJ2-1|NA
TGTGCCAGCAGTGAGGGGACTAGCGGGGGTAATGAGCAGTTCTTC
CASSEGTSGGNEQFF
>TRBV18|NA|TRBJ1-5|NA
TGTGCCAGCTCACCCCGAGGTGAGCCCCAGCATTTT
CASSPRGEPQHF
>TRBV27|TRBD1|TRBJ2-7|once
TGTGCCAGCAGTATCCATCCACAGGGGAAATACTACGAGCAGTACTTC
CASSIHPQGKYYEQYF
>TRBV25-1|NA|TRBJ1-4|once
TGTGCCAGCAGGGATGGGGCGGGGGAAAAACTGTTTTTT
CASRDGAGEKLFF
>TRBV30|NA|TRBJ1-6|NA
TGTGCCTGGAGCACCTTGGGGCGCTCCTATAATTCACCCCTCCACTTT
CAWSTLGRSYNSPLHF
>TRBV11-2|TRBD1|TRBJ1-2|NA
TGTGCCAGCAGCTTAGTCGCGACAGGGAGTTATGGCTACACCTTC
CASSLVATGSYGYTF
>TRBV12-5|NA|TRBJ2-1|few
TGTGCTAGTGGTTTGGTACTGAAAATAGCGGCCAATGAGCAGTTCTTC
CASGLVLKIAANEQFF
>TRBV6-5|TRBD1|TRBJ1-5|NA
TGTGCCAGCAGACCCGACAGGGGCTCTGAGCCCCAGCATTTT
CASRPDRGSEPQHF
>TRBV19|TRBD1|TRBJ1-5|NA
TGTGCGACAGGGCTCGAAGGCAATCAGCCCCAGCATTTT
CATGLEGNQPQHF
>TRBV19|TRBD1|TRBJ1-2|few
TGTGCCAGTAGTCCGGGACAGCCAGGAACCACCTACACCTTC
CASSPGQPGTTYTF
>TRBV3-1/TRBV3-2|NA|TRBJ2-2|NA
TGTGCCAGCACAAAAGGGGGCACCGGGGAGCTGTTTTTT
CASTKGGTGELFF
>TRBV3-1/TRBV3-2|TRBD2|TRBJ2-7|NA
TGTGCCAGCAGTGGGGGGGTCTCCTACGAGCAGTACTTC
CASSGGVSYEQYF
>TRBV6-6|TRBD2|TRBJ2-1|NA
TGTGCCAGCATCGGACTAGAGAAAAGGGCAGGGAATGAGCAGTTCTTC
CASIGLEKRAGNEQFF
>TRBV15|NA|TRBJ1-6|NA
TGTGCCACCAGCAGAGATTATCGGGGGGCGGCTTCACCCCTCCACTTT
CATSRDYRGAASPLHF
>TRBV9|TRBD1|TRBJ2-7|NA
TGTGCCAGCAGCGTAGGACAGGGGGCCTACGAGCAGTACTTC
CASSVGQGAYEQYF
>TRBV2|NA|TRBJ1-4|NA
TGTGCCAGCAGTGTGGGGCAGCGAGGTGAAAAACTGTTTTTT
CASSVGQRGEKLFF
>TRBV2|TRBD2|TRBJ2-5|NA
TGTGCCAGCACCCAGGAGGCGGGGGGAGGGGAGACCCAGTACTTC
CASTQEAGGGETQYF
>TRBV4-1|NA|TRBJ2-7|once
TGCGCCAGCAGACCCCAGGAGGACGCTGGCGAGCAGTACTTC
CASRPQEDAGEQYF
>TRBV9|NA|TRBJ2-1|NA
TGTGCCAGCAGCGTAGCCCCTACCCATGAGCAGTTCTTC
CASSVAPTHEQFF
>TRBV18|NA|TRBJ2-7|NA
TGTGCCAGCTCACCAGGGACATCGCAATACGAGCAGTACTTC
CASSPGTSQYEQYF
>TRBV18|NA|TRBJ1-2|NA
TGTGCCAGCTCACCTCCGGGTTTCTATGGCTACACCTTC
CASSPPGFYGYTF
>TRBV12-3/TRBV12-4|NA|TRBJ1-5|NA
TGTGCCAGCAACAAGGGGCTGGATCAGCCCCAGCATTTT
CASNKGLDQPQHF
>TRBV19|TRBD1|TRBJ1-4|NA
TGTGCCAGTGCCCCGACAGGGGTTCATGTTGAAAAACTGTTTTTT
CASAPTGVHVEKLFF
>TRBV5-4|NA|TRBJ2-4|once
TGTGCCAGCAGCTTGCGGGGGGCGGGCAAAAACATTCAGTACTTC
CASSLRGAGKNIQYF
>TRBV7-9|NA|TRBJ2-7|NA
TGTGCCAGCAGCACCTCTGAGCGGGTCTACGAGCAGTACTTC
CASSTSERVYEQYF